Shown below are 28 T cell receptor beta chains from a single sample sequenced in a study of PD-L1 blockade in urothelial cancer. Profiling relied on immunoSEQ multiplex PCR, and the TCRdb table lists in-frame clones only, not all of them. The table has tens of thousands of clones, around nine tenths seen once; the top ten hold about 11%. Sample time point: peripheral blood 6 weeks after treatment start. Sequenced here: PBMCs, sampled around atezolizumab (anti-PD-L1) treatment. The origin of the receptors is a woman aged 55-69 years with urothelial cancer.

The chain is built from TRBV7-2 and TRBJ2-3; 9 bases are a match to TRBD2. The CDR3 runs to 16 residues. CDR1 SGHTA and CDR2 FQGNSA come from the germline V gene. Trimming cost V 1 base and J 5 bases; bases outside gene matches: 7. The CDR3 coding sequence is TGTGCCAGCAGCTTAGTGTTAGCGGGAGTGGGAGATACGCAGTATTTT. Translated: CASSLVLAGVGDTQYF.

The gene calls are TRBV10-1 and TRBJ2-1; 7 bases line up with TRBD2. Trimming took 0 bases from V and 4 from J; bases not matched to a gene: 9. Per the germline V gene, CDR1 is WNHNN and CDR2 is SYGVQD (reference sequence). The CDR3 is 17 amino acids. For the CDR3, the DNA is TGCGCCAGCAGTGAGTCGAAGGCGGGAGTTTCATACAATGAGCAGTTCTTC. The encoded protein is CASSESKAGVSYNEQFF.

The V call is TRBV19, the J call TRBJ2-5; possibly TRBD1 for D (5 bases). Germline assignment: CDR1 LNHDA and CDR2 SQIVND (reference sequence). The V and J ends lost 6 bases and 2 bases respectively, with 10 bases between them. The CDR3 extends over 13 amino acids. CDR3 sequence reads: CASRMTDQETQYF. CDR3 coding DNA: TGTGCCAGTAGGATGACAGATCAAGAGACCCAGTACTTC.

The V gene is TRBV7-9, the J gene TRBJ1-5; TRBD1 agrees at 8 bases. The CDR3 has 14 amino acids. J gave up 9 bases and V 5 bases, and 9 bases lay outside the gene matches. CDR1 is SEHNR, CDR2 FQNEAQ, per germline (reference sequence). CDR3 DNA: TGTGCCAGCAGCACTGGACAGGGCAAAGGGCCCCAGCATTTT. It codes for CASSTGQGKGPQHF. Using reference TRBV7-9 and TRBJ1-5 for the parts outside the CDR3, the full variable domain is DTGVSQNPRHKITKRGQNVTFRCDPISEHNRLYWYRQTLGQGPEFLTYFQNEAQLEKSRLLSDRFSAERPKGSFSTLEIQRTEQGDSAMYLCASSTGQGKGPQHFGDGTRLSIL.

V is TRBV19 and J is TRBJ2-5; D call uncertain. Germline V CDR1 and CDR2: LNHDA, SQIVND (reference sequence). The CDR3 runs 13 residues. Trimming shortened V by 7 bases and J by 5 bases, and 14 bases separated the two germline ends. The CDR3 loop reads CASKVGNEETQYF. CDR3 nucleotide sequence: TGTGCCAGTAAAGTCGGTAACGAGGAGACCCAGTACTTC.

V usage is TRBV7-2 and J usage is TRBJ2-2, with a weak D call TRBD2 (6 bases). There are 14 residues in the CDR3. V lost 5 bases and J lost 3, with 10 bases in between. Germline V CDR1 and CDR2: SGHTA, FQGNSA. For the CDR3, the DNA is TGTGCCAGCAGCCCCCAGCGGGACACCGGGGAGCTGTTTTTT. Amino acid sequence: CASSPQRDTGELFF.

The DNA for the CDR3 is TGTGCCAGCTCCCCCAGACTAGATACGAACACCGGGGAGCTGTTTTTT. This sequence encodes CASSPRLDTNTGELFF. This chain uses TRBV18 with TRBJ2-2, with D possibly matching TRBD2 (6 bases). Between the trimmed V and J ends, which lost 6 bases and 0 bases, there was a span of 14 bases. Germline values: CDR1 KGHSH, CDR2 LQKENI. This CDR3 contains 16 residues.

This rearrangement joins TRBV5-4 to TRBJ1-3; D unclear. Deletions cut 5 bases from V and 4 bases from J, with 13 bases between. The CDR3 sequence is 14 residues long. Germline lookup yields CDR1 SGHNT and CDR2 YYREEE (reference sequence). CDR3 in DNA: TGTGCCAGCAGTTCCCGGGGATCCGGAAACACCATATATTTT. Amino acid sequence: CASSSRGSGNTIYF.

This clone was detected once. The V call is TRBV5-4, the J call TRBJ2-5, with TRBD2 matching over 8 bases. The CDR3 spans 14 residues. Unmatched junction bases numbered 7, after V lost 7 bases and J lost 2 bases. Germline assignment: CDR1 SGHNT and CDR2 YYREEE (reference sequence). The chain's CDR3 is CASGLVAGQETQYF. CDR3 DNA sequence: TGTGCCAGCGGTCTGGTAGCGGGGCAAGAGACCCAGTACTTC.

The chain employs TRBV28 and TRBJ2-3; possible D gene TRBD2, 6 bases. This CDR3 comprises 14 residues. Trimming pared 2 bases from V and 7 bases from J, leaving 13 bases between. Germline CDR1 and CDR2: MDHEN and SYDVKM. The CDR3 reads CASSLLAPLNTQYF. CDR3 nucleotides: TGTGCCAGCAGTTTACTAGCGCCACTTAATACGCAGTATTTT. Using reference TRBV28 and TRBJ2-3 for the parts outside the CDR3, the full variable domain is DVKVTQSSRYLVKRTGEKVFLECVQDMDHENMFWYRQDPGLGLRLIYFSYDVKMKEKGDIPEGYSVSREKKERFSLILESASTNQTSMYLCASSLLAPLNTQYFGPGTRLTVL.

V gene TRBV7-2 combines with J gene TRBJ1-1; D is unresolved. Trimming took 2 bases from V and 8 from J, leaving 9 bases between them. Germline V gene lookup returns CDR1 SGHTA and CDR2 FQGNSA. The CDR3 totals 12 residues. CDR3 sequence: CASSLLAGEAFF. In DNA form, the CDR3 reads TGTGCCAGCAGCTTATTGGCAGGCGAAGCTTTCTTT.

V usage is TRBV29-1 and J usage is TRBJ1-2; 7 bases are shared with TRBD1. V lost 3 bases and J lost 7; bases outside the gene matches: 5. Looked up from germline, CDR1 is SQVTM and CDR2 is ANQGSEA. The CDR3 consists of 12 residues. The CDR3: CSVDGTVLGYTF. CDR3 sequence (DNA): TGCAGCGTTGATGGGACAGTGCTTGGCTACACCTTC.

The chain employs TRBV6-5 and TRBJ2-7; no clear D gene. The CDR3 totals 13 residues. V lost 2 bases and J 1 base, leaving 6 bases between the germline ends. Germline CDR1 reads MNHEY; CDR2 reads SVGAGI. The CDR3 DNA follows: TGTGCCAGCAGTTACGCCAGATCCTACGAGCAGTACTTC. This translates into CASSYARSYEQYF.

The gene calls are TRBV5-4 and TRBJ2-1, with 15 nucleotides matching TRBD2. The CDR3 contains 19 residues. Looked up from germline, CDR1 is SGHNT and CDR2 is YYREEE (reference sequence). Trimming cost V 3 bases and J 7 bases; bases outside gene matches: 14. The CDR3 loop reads CASSSGLSIGLAGGNEQFF. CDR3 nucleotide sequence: TGTGCCAGCAGCTCGGGGTTGAGTATAGGACTAGCGGGAGGGAATGAGCAGTTCTTC. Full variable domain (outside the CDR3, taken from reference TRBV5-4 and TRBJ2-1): ETGVTQSPTHLIKTRGQQVTLRCSSQSGHNTVSWYQQALGQGPQFIFQYYREEENGRGNFPPRFSGLQFPNYSSELNVNALELDDSALYLCASSSGLSIGLAGGNEQFFGPGTRLTVL.

DNA of the CDR3: TGTGCCAGCAGCATACGGGACAGGGGCTACGAGCAGTACTTC. Encoded protein: CASSIRDRGYEQYF. The chain carries TRBV7-2 and TRBJ2-7; 10 nucleotides agree with TRBD1. The CDR3 extends over 14 amino acids. CDR1 and CDR2 (germline): SGHTA, FQGNSA. Unmatched junction bases numbered 4, after V lost 5 bases and J lost 3 bases.

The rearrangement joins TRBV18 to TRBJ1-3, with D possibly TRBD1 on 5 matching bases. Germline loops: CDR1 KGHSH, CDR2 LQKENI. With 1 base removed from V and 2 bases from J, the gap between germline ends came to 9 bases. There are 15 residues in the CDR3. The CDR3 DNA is TGTGCCAGCTCACCACAATCAGGGCCTGGAAACACCATATATTTT. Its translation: CASSPQSGPGNTIYF.

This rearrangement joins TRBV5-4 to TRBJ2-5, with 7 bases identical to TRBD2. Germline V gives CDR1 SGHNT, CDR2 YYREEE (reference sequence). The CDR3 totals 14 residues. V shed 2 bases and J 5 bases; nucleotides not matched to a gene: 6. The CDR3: CASSFTSVRETQYF. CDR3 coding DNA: TGTGCCAGCAGCTTCACTAGCGTGAGGGAGACCCAGTACTTC.

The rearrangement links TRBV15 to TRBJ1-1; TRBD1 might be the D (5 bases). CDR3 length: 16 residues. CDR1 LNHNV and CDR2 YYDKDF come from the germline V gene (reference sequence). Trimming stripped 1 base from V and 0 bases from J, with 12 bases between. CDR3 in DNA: TGTGCCACCAGCAGAGGATCGGAGGGACTGAACACTGAAGCTTTCTTT. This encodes CATSRGSEGLNTEAFF.

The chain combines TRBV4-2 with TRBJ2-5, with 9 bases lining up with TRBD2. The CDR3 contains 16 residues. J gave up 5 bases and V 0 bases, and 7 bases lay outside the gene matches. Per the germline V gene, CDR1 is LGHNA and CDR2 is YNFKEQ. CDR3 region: CASSQEGAGGLETQYF. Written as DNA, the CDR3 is TGTGCCAGCAGCCAAGAGGGAGCGGGGGGCCTGGAGACCCAGTACTTC.

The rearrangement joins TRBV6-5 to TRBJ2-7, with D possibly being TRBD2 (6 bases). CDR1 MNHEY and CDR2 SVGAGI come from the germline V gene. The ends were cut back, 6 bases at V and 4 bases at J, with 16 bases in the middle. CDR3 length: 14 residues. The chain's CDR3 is CASSDGTSRYEQYF. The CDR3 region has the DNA TGTGCCAGCAGCGACGGCACTAGCAGATACGAGCAGTACTTC.

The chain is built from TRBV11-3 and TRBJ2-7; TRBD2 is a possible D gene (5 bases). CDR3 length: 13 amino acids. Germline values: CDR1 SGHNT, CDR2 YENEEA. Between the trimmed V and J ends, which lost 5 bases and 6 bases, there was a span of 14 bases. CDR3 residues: CASSQGGLGEQYF. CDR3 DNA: TGTGCCAGCAGCCAAGGAGGACTTGGCGAGCAGTACTTC. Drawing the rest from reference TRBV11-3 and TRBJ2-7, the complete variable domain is EAGVVQSPRYKIIEKKQPVAFWCNPISGHNTLYWYLQNLGQGPELLIRYENEEAVDDSQLPKDRFSAERLKGVDSTLKIQPAELGDSAVYLCASSQGGLGEQYFGPGTRLTVT.

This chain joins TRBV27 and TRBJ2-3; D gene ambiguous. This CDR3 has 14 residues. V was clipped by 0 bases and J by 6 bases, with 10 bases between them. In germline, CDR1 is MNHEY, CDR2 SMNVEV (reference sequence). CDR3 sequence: CASSLSITSDTQYF. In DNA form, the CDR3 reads TGTGCCAGCAGTTTATCGATCACTTCTGATACGCAGTATTTT.

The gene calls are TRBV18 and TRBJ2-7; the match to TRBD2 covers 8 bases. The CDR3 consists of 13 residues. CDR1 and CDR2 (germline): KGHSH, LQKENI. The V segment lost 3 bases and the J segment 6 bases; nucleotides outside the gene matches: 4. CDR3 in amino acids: CASSPSAGGEQYF. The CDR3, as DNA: TGTGCCAGCTCACCGTCTGCGGGGGGCGAGCAGTACTTC.

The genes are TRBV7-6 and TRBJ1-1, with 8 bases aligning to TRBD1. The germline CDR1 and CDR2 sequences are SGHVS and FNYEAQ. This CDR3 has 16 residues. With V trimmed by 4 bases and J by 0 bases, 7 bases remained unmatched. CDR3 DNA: TGTGCCAGCAGCTCCGGACAGGGCTTTATGAACACTGAAGCTTTCTTT. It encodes CASSSGQGFMNTEAFF.

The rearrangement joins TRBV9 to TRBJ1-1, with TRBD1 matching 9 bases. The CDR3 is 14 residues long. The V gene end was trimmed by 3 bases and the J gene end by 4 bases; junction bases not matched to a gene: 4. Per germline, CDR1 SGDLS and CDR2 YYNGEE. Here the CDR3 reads CASSALTGGTEAFF. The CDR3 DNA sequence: TGTGCCAGCAGCGCCTTGACAGGGGGCACTGAAGCTTTCTTT.

The CDR3 here is CASSFDSGDQPQHF. As DNA, the CDR3 is TGTGCCAGCAGTTTTGACAGTGGGGATCAGCCCCAGCATTTT. This chain uses TRBV28 with TRBJ1-5; a weak D match, TRBD1 (5 bases). Germline lookup yields CDR1 MDHEN and CDR2 SYDVKM. The CDR3 covers 14 residues. The V and J ends lost 3 bases and 5 bases respectively, with 11 bases between them.

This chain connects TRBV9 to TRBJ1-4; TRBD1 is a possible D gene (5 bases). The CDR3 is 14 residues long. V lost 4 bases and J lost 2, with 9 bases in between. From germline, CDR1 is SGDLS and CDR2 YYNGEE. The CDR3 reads CASSQQATNEKLFF. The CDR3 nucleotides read TGTGCCAGCAGCCAACAGGCGACTAATGAAAAACTGTTTTTT.

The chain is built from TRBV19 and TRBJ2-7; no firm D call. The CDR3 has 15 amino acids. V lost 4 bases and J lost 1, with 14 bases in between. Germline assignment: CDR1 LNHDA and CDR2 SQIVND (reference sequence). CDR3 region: CASSTTWQASYEQYF. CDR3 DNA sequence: TGTGCCAGTAGTACTACGTGGCAGGCTTCCTACGAGCAGTACTTC.